This T cell receptor beta chain was identified in a study of blood T cell repertoires in COVID-19 (dated by TCRdb to between 2020 and 2021). For the wider study: Samples from collaborators originated in the United States, Italy and Spain and spanned both the acute and convalescent phases of COVID-19. The prospective study material was composed of cDNA or gDNA derived from T cells, B-cell-depleted T cells, or PBMCs. Deeply sampled blood TCRbeta repertoires from subjects exposed to, actively infected with, or recovered from COVID-19 were included in the dataset. The repertoires were released in a freely available public database intended as a resource for research on the immune response to SARS-CoV-2. The samples were drawn from two sources: the first 160 participants of the ongoing ImmuneRACE study, and 1,200 or so subjects contributed by 6 global collaborators. Nearly every sample came with metadata listing a de-identified subject ID, COVID-19 status, age in years and sex. Where available, HLA class I and class II types were taken from metadata supplied by the sample provider and were not determined by assay-based typing.

Participants in the prospective study were enrolled through a virtual design, were aged 18 to 89 years, and lived in roughly 25 United States geographic areas. To assign participants to cohorts, the prospective study relied on clinical history that participants themselves reported in a screening survey and a study questionnaire. Mobile phlebotomists in the prospective study collected whole blood, serum and a nasopharyngeal or oropharyngeal swab from every participant. Participants in the prospective study had the option to provide additional blood draws and questionnaires over a roughly 2-month period. Blood samples from the prospective study were shipped frozen or at room temperature prior to DNA extraction. Findings and caveats that apply to the study as a whole: The quantity of clinical and demographic metadata differed by source and by participant and was supplied without curation.

The immunoSEQ Assay, a bias-controlled multiplex PCR, was used to amplify TCRbeta CDR3 regions from genomic DNA. Under the source paper's analysis protocol: Nucleated cell counts per sample were estimated from amplification of reference gene primers within the assay. To quantify the absolute abundance of each unique TCRbeta CDR3 rearrangement, sequence reads were collapsed and filtered. For each sample, productive Simpson clonality was calculated by taking the square root of Simpson's diversity index across productive rearrangements. TCRdb limited this immuneACCESS table to in-frame rearrangements with V and J called. A share of clones is missing; checked studies link under half to unresolved V genes, and the rest is unexplained. The D gene and trimming were derived from the DNA, and the V and J assignments and clone size from that table. The sample data list 150,000 to 200,000 clones, and under 80% of these were observed just once. Together, the top ten hold around a sixth of the sample.

This clone was detected only once. Its recognized antigen is unknown. The sample holds no much larger clone one base away, and base qualities are not on file. V is cut back by 5 bases and J by 5 bases, with 9 bases in the junction unmatched. The germline V gene (reference sequence) specifies SEHNR as CDR1 and FQNEAQ as CDR2. The CDR3 starts with the cysteine, ends with the phenylalanine, and has 16 residues. The sequence is cut down to CDR3 DNA, 48 bases in frame from base 1. The receptor was isolated from a woman aged 45-60 years with acute COVID-19. Sequencing used PBMCs or T cells enriched from blood (not recorded which). Rearrangement joined TRBV7-9 to TRBJ2-1; 10 junctional bases match TRBD2. The CDR3 in this case is CASSPRAAGGDNEQFF. The nucleotides are TGTGCCAGCAGCCCTAGGGCAGCGGGGGGGGACAATGAGCAGTTCTTC.